The 27 T cell receptor beta chains listed next were all sequenced from one sample in a study of T cells expressing NK-cell markers. TCRdb re-called the 5' RACE reads and shows each CDR3 protein once, DNA omitted. The sample table includes 400,000 or so distinct CDR3 sequences. The sequencing input was blood T cells: a sorted CD56 or NKG2C T cell subset, CD4+ or CD8+ T cells, or bulk PBMC T cells (not recorded which). The receptor source for this set is a woman in her forties or fifties in good health.

The chain links TRBV20-1 to TRBJ2-2; TCRdb's D call of TRBD1 is untestable without DNA. CDR1 and CDR2 (germline): DFQATT, SNEGSKA (reference sequence). This CDR3 region has 13 residues. The CDR3 sequence is CSASQGWTGELFF.

The V gene is TRBV15, the J gene TRBJ2-2; TCRdb proposes TRBD1, but this gene call is untestable without DNA. The CDR3 sequence is 13 residues long. CDR1 is LNHNV and CDR2 is YYDKDF in the germline V gene (reference sequence). CDR3 residues: CAAGRGNTGELFF.

The chain has TRBV12-3 or TRBV12-4 and TRBJ2-1. The CDR3 is 13 amino acids. This CDR3 reads CASSFSTLNEQFF.

CDR3: CSVERMLNTEAFF. This sequence joins TRBV29-1 and TRBJ1-1. CDR3 size: 13 residues. Germline V lookup: CDR1 SQVTM, CDR2 ANQGSEA. Full variable domain (rest looked up from reference TRBV29-1 and TRBJ1-1): SAVISQKPSRDICQRGTSLTIQCQVDSQVTMMFWYRQQPGQSLTLIATANQGSEATYESGFVIDKFPISRPNLTFSTLTVSNMSPEDSSIYLCSVERMLNTEAFFGQGTRLTVV.

The chain employs TRBV6-4 and TRBJ2-1. Per germline, CDR1 MRHNA and CDR2 SNTAGT. This CDR3 is 12 amino acids long. CDR3 region: CASSDWGNEQFF.

The rearrangement uses TRBV7-9 and TRBJ1-1. This CDR3 is built from 14 residues. Per the germline V gene, CDR1 is SEHNR and CDR2 is FQNEAQ (reference sequence). This chain's CDR3 is CASSLFDENTEAFF.

This chain links TRBV12-3 or TRBV12-4 with TRBJ2-1; TCRdb gives TRBD2 as the D gene, but with no DNA this cannot be confirmed. The CDR3 runs to 16 residues. The CDR3 here is CASSPILAYTHNEQFF.

The chain carries TRBV5-1 and TRBJ1-1; TCRdb gives TRBD1 as the D gene, but with no DNA this cannot be confirmed. The CDR3 contains 15 residues. CDR1 is SGHRS and CDR2 is YFSETQ in the germline V gene. The CDR3 here is CASSLEPREGDEAFF.

This chain uses TRBV5-1 with TRBJ2-1. The CDR3 consists of 15 residues. Germline CDR1 is SGHRS and CDR2 is YFSETQ. This CDR3 reads CASTLGIAVRNEQFF.

J is TRBJ2-5 and V is TRBV5-5; the TRBD1 assignment by TCRdb is unverifiable without DNA. This CDR3 spans 17 amino acids. From germline, CDR1 is SGHKS and CDR2 YYEKEE (reference sequence). CDR3 sequence: CASSLDGLLRERETQYF.

The chain employs TRBV12-3 or TRBV12-4 and TRBJ2-5; TCRdb's D call of TRBD1 is untestable without DNA. The CDR3 extends over 13 amino acids. The CDR3 is CASSPEGSGTQYF.

The chain couples TRBV5-6 to TRBJ2-1. CDR1 is SGHDT and CDR2 is YYEEEE in the germline V gene. This CDR3 has 12 residues. The CDR3 spells CASTLGLYEQFF.

V is TRBV27 and J is TRBJ2-3. Germline V gene data show CDR1 as MNHEY and CDR2 as SMNVEV (reference sequence). The CDR3 runs 14 residues. CDR3 protein: CASSLPHLTDTQYF.

J is TRBJ1-1 and V is TRBV19; TCRdb gives TRBD1 as the D gene, but with no DNA this cannot be confirmed. In germline, CDR1 is LNHDA, CDR2 SQIVND (reference sequence). This CDR3 is built from 14 residues. The CDR3 reads CASSIRAGPFEAFF.

The V and J genes are TRBV3-1 and TRBJ1-4. Germline assignment: CDR1 LGHDT and CDR2 YNNKEL (reference sequence). CDR3 size: 15 residues. The CDR3 spells CASSQDLMDRKKLFF. Variable domain in full (rest from reference TRBV3-1 and TRBJ1-4): DTAVSQTPKYLVTQMGNDKSIKCEQNLGHDTMYWYKQDSKKFLKIMFSYNNKELIINETVPNRFSPKSPDKAHLNLHINSLELGDSAVYFCASSQDLMDRKKLFFGSGTQLSVL.

The V call is TRBV5-1, the J call TRBJ1-1; with no DNA, the TCRdb D assignment of TRBD1 cannot be verified. CDR3 length: 17 residues. Germline assignment: CDR1 SGHRS and CDR2 YFSETQ. This CDR3 is CASSLGVRGGWDTEAFF.

This rearrangement joins TRBV3-1 to TRBJ2-7; TCRdb proposes TRBD2, but this gene call is untestable without DNA. The germline V gene has CDR1 LGHDT and CDR2 YNNKEL (reference sequence). The CDR3 sequence is 15 residues long. The CDR3 sequence: CASSQQGLAASEQYF.

The CDR3 loop reads CATSRDGTGTLNYGYTF. The chain employs TRBV15 and TRBJ1-2; the D gene TCRdb calls, TRBD1, cannot be checked with no DNA. Per germline, CDR1 LNHNV and CDR2 YYDKDF (reference sequence). The CDR3 runs 17 residues.

V usage is TRBV5-6 and J usage is TRBJ2-3. CDR1 and CDR2 (germline): SGHDT, YYEEEE. This CDR3 spans 16 amino acids. The CDR3 region is CASSGEPSTTPDTQYF.

This chain links TRBV5-1 with TRBJ2-1; no DNA is available, so the TRBD1 call from TCRdb remains unchecked. Germline V gives CDR1 SGHRS, CDR2 YFSETQ. The CDR3 totals 14 residues. CDR3 amino acids: CASSLAGGGNEQFF.

The rearrangement joins TRBV5-1 to TRBJ2-1; the D gene TCRdb calls, TRBD1, cannot be checked with no DNA. The CDR3 has 15 amino acids. The germline V gene encodes CDR1 SGHRS and CDR2 YFSETQ. CDR3 region: CASSSSVPGYNEQFF.

The J gene is TRBJ2-2, the V gene TRBV25-1. This CDR3 is 14 amino acids long. Germline-derived CDR1 and CDR2 are MGHDK and SYGVNS. This CDR3 reads CASSPGHHTGELFF.

The J gene is TRBJ2-1, the V gene TRBV5-1; absent DNA, TCRdb's TRBD2 call cannot be checked. This CDR3 has 19 amino acids. Germline loops: CDR1 SGHRS, CDR2 YFSETQ. CDR3: CASSLSAVSRSSVYNEQFF.

This CDR3 is CSVEAETGLSEQFF. The chain links TRBV29-1 to TRBJ2-1; with no DNA, the TCRdb D assignment of TRBD1 cannot be verified. CDR1 and CDR2 from the germline V gene are SQVTM and ANQGSEA. The CDR3 spans 14 residues.

The J gene is TRBJ1-1, the V gene TRBV6-1. This CDR3 region has 13 residues. Germline CDR1 is MNHNS and CDR2 is SASEGT. CDR3: CASSEVGKGKAFF.

The gene calls are TRBV4-1 and TRBJ2-7; checking the TCRdb D call of TRBD1 is not possible without DNA. Germline V gene lookup returns CDR1 MGHRA and CDR2 YSYEKL. The CDR3 contains 15 residues. The CDR3 spells CASSQDRQASYEQYF.

V is TRBV18 and J is TRBJ2-1; TCRdb's D call of TRBD2 is untestable without DNA. The CDR3 is 11 residues long. CDR1 and CDR2 from the germline V gene are KGHSH and LQKENI. Here the CDR3 reads CASSLGEVGFF.